One and the same sample provided the 4 T cell receptor beta chains below, sequenced in a study of OX40 agonist ivuxolimab in advanced cancers. Repertoires were generated with immunoSEQ multiplex PCR, while TCRdb's copy carries only in-frame clones and drops some. The sample has 70,000 to 95,000 clones, around 94% seen once. The source was CD4+ or CD8+ T cells sorted from blood, collected in a trial of the OX40 agonist ivuxolimab. The receptors derive from an adult with an advanced solid tumor such as melanoma, head and neck, liver or kidney cancer.

The CDR3 loop is CASSLAPYTGELFF. In DNA form, the CDR3 reads TGTGCCAGCAGCTTAGCCCCATACACCGGGGAGCTGTTTTTT. The chain is built from TRBV7-6 and TRBJ2-2, with D unresolved. V lost 0 bases to trimming and J lost 3 bases, with 5 bases between them. The CDR3 sequence is 14 residues long. The germline V gene has CDR1 SGHVS and CDR2 FNYEAQ.

The chain is built from TRBV4-3 and TRBJ2-3; possibly TRBD2 for D (6 bases). CDR3 length: 15 residues. V was clipped by 3 bases and J by 9 bases, with 19 bases between them. CDR1 is LGHNA, CDR2 YSLEER, per germline. The CDR3 loop is CASSQEGASTHTQYF. The CDR3 bases are TGCGCCAGCAGCCAGGAGGGAGCCTCCACACACACGCAGTATTTT.

The chain is built from TRBV4-2 and TRBJ2-1; D ambiguous. Germline V CDR1 and CDR2: LGHNA, YNFKEQ. The CDR3 totals 14 residues. The V end was cut by 2 bases, the J end by 5 bases, with 10 bases between. This CDR3 is CASSQSQDHNEQFF. The DNA of the CDR3 is TGTGCCAGCAGCCAAAGCCAGGACCACAATGAGCAGTTCTTC.

The V call is TRBV2, the J call TRBJ1-1, with TRBD1 matching over 8 bases. CDR3 length: 13 amino acids. Germline V gene sequence: CDR1 SNHLY, CDR2 FYNNEI. After removal of 6 bases from V and 1 base from J, the junction contained 1 base not matched to a gene. CDR3 DNA: TGTGCCAGCAGACAGGGGGGGAACACTGAAGCTTTCTTT. Translating gives CASRQGGNTEAFF.